This T cell receptor beta chain was captured in a study of PD-1 blockade in mismatch repair-deficient tumors. The TCR-sequenced patients were a few responders to pembrolizumab. Germline V CDR1 and CDR2: PRHDT, FYEKMQ (reference sequence). CDR3 length equals 15 residues. V was clipped by 3 bases and J by 3 bases; unmatched bases: 5. Generated by immunoSEQ multiplex PCR, the TCRdb table keeps only in-frame clones and is missing some. The table has tens of thousands of clones, almost 80% seen once. The chain carries TRBV13 and TRBJ2-7; 10 nucleotides agree with TRBD2. The material sequenced was peripheral blood, taken 2 weeks after starting pembrolizumab. The clonotype was recovered from an adult with mismatch repair-deficient cancer. CDR3: CASSFSGRPYYEQYF. CDR3 coding DNA: TGTGCCAGCAGCTTTAGCGGGAGGCCCTACTACGAGCAGTACTTC.